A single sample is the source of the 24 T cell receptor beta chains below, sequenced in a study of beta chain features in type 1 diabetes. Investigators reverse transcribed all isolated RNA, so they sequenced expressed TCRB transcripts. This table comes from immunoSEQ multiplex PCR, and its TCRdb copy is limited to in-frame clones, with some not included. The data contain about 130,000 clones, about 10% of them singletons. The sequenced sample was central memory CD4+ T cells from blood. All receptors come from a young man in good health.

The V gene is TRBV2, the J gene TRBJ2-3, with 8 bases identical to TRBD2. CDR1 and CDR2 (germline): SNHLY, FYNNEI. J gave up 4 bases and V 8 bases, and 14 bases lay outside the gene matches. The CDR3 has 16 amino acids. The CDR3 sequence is CASSKGTGGLSDTQYF. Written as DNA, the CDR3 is TGTGCCAGCTCCAAGGGGACGGGGGGGTTATCAGATACGCAGTATTTT.

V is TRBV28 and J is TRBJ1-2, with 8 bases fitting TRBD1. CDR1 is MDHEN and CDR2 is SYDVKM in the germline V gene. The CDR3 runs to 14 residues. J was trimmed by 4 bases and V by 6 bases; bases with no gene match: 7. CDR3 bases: TGTGCCAGCAGCACCTTGGGACAGGTCTATGGCTACACCTTC. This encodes CASSTLGQVYGYTF.

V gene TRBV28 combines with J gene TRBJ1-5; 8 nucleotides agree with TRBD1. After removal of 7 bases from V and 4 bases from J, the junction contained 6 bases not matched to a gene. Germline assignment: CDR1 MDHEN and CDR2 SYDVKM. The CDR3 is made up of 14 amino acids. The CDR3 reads CASTTGTGNQPQHF. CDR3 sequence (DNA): TGTGCCAGCACTACCGGGACAGGTAATCAGCCCCAGCATTTT.

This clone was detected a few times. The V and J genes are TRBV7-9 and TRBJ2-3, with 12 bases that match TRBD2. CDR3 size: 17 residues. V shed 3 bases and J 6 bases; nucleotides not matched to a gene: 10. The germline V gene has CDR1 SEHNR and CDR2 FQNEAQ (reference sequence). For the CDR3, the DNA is TGTGCCAGCAGCTTCCCGAGGACTAGCGGGGTGGTTGATACGCAGTATTTT. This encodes CASSFPRTSGVVDTQYF. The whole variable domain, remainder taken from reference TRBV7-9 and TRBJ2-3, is DTGVSQNPRHKITKRGQNVTFRCDPISEHNRLYWYRQTLGQGPEFLTYFQNEAQLEKSRLLSDRFSAERPKGSFSTLEIQRTEQGDSAMYLCASSFPRTSGVVDTQYFGPGTRLTVL.

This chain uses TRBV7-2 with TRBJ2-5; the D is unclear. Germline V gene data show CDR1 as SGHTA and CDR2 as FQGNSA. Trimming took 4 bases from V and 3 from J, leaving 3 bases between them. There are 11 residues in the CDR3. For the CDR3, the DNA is TGTGCCAGCAGCTCAGAAGAGACCCAGTACTTC. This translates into CASSSEETQYF.

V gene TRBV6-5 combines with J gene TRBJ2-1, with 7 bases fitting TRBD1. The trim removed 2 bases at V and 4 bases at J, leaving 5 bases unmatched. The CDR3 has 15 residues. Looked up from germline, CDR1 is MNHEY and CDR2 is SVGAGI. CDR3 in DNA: TGTGCCAGCAGTTACGACCGGACAGGTTACAATGAGCAGTTCTTC. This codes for CASSYDRTGYNEQFF.

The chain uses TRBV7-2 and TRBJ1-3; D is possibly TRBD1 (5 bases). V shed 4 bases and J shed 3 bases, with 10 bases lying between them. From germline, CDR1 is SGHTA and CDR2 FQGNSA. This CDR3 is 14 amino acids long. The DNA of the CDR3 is TGTGCCAGCAGCTACCGGGGGGTTGGAAACACCATATATTTT. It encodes CASSYRGVGNTIYF.

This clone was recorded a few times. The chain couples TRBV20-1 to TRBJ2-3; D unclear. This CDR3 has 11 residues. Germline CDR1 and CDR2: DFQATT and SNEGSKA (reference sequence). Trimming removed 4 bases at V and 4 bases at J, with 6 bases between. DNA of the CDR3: TGCAGTGCTATAACTGCAGATACGCAGTATTTT. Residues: CSAITADTQYF.

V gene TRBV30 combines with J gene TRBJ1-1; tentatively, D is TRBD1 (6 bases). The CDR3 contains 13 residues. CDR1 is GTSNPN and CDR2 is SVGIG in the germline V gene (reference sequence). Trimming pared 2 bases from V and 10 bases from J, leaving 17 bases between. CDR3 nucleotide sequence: TGTGCCTGGAGTCCCGTCGGGGGGGCGCGAGCTTTCTTT. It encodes CAWSPVGGARAFF. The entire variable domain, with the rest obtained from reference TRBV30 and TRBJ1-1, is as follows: SQTIHQWPATLVQPVGSPLSLECTVEGTSNPNLYWYRQAAGRGLQLLFYSVGIGQISSEVPQNLSASRPQDRQFILSSKKLLLSDSGFYLCAWSPVGGARAFFGQGTRLTVV.

The DNA for the CDR3 is TGTGCCAGCAGCCCGGTTTCAGGTTATAATGAAAAACTGTTTTTT. Its translation is CASSPVSGYNEKLFF. V is TRBV7-9 and J is TRBJ1-4; no firm D call. Per the germline V gene, CDR1 is SEHNR and CDR2 is FQNEAQ (reference sequence). V lost 5 bases to trimming and J lost 4 bases, with 14 bases between them. The CDR3 is 15 amino acids.

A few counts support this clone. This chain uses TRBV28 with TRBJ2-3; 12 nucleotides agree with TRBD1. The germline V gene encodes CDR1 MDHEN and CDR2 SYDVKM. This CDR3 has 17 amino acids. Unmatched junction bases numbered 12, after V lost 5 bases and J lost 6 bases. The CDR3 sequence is CASSPRQGTGGRDTQYF. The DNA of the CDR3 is TGTGCCAGCAGTCCAAGACAGGGGACAGGGGGCCGGGATACGCAGTATTTT.

The DNA of the CDR3 is TGCGCCAGCAGCCCAAACAGGCCAGATACGCAGTATTTT. Its translation: CASSPNRPDTQYF. This chain links TRBV4-3 with TRBJ2-3, with D possibly TRBD1 on 5 matching bases. V lost 4 bases and J lost 4, with 9 bases in between. Germline V gene lookup returns CDR1 LGHNA and CDR2 YSLEER. The CDR3 has 13 residues.

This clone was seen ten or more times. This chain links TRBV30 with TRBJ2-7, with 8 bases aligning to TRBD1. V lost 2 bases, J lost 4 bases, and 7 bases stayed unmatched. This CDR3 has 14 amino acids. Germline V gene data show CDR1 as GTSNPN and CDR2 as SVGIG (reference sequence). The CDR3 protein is CAWSPTGGGYEQYF. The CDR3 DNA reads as TGTGCCTGGAGTCCCACAGGGGGAGGATACGAGCAGTACTTC.

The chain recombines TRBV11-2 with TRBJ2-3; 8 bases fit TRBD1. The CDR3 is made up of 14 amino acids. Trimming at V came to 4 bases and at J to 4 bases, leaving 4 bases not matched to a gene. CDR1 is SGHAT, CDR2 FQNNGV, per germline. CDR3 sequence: CASSSTGASDTQYF. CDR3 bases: TGTGCCAGCAGCTCGACAGGGGCTTCAGATACGCAGTATTTT.

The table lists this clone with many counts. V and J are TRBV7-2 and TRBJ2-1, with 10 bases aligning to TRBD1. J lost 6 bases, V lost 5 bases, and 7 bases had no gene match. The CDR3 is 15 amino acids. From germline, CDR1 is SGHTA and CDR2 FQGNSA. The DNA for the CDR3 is TGTGCCAGCAGCCAAGACAGGGGGCTCGGCAATGAGCAGTTCTTC. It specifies CASSQDRGLGNEQFF. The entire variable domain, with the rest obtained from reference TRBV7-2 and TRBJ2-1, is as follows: GAGVSQSPSNKVTEKGKDVELRCDPISGHTALYWYRQSLGQGLEFLIYFQGNSAPDKSGLPSDRFSAERTGGSVSTLTIQRTQQEDSAVYLCASSQDRGLGNEQFFGPGTRLTVL.

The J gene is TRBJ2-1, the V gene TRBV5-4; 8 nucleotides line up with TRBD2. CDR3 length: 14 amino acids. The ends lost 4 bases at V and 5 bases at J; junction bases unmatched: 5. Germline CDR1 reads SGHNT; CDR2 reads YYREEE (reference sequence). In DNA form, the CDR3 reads TGTGCCAGCAGCGCCCGGGGGGGCAACAATGAGCAGTTCTTC. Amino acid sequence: CASSARGGNNEQFF.

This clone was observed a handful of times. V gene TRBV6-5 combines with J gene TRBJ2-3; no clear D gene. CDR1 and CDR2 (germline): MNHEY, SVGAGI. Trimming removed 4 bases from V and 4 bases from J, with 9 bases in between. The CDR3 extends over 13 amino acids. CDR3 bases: TGTGCCAGCAGTTTGTTCACGGCAGATACGCAGTATTTT. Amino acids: CASSLFTADTQYF.

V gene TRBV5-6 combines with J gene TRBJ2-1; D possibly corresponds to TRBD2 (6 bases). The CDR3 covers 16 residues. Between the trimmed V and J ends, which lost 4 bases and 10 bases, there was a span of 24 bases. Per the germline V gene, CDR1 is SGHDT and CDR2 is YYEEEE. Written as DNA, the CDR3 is TGTGCCAGCAGCATAACAAACCTAGCGAGGAGGAGGGAGCAGTTCTTC. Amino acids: CASSITNLARRREQFF.

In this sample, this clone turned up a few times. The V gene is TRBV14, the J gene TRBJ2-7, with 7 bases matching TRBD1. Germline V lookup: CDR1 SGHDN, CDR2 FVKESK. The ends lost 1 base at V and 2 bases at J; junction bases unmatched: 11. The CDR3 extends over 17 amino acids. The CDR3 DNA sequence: TGTGCCAGCAGCCAAGGAAGGGGGCTTATATCAGCCTACGAGCAGTACTTC. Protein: CASSQGRGLISAYEQYF.

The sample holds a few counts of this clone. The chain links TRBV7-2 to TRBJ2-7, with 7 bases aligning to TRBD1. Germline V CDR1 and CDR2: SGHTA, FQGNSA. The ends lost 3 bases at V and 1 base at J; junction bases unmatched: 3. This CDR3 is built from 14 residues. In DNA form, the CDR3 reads TGTGCCAGCAGCTTGGGACAGCCTTCCTACGAGCAGTACTTC. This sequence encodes CASSLGQPSYEQYF.

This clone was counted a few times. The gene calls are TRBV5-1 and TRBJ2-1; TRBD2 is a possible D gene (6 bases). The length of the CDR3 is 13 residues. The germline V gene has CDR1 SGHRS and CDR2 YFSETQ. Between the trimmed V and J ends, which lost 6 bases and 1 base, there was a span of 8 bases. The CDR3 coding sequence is TGCGCCAGCACGGGGGTTTCCTACAATGAGCAGTTCTTC. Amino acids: CASTGVSYNEQFF.

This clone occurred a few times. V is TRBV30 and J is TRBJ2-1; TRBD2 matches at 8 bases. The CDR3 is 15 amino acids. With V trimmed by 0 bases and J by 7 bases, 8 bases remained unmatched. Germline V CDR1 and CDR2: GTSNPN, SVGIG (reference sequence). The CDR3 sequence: CAWSVGLAGKNEQFF. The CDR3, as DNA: TGTGCCTGGAGTGTAGGTCTAGCGGGTAAAAATGAGCAGTTCTTC.

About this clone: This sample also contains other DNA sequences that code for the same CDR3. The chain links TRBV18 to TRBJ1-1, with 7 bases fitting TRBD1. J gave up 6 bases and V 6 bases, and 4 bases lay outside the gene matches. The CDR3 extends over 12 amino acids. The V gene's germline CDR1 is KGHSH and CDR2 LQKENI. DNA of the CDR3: TGTGCCAGCTCCCCGGACAGGTCTGAAGCTTTCTTT. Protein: CASSPDRSEAFF.

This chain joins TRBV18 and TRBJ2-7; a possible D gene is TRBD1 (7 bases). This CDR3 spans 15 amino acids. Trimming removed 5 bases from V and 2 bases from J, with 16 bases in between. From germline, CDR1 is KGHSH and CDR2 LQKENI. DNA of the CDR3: TGTGCCAGCTCAGCGGCGGGGACAGACCCCTACGAGCAGTACTTC. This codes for CASSAAGTDPYEQYF.